This is a list of T cell receptor beta chains from one sample in a study of graft-versus-host responses after intestinal transplantation. The table came from immunoSEQ multiplex PCR; TCRdb's copy has only in-frame clones and leaves some out. The repertoire holds 70,000 to 95,000 clones, 85% to 95% seen once, with approximately 1.1% in the top ten. These receptors are not linked to any known antigen. This material consisted of unstimulated CD8+ T cells sorted from spleen or lymph node cells, taken before transplant. These receptors all come from a human donor who was the organ donor for an intestinal transplant. CDR3s include the opening cysteine and the closing phenylalanine or tryptophan. Each record gives: J gene, clone size, D gene, V gene, CDR3 DNA, CDR3 protein. The D gene is left open where the match is weak. Clone size is given for some rows only: seen once, a few or many times, or a class if the clone is expanded.

TRBJ2-7 . . TRBV7-3 TGTGCCAGCGACTCCGGGACACTGCCTTTCGAGCAGTACTTC CASDSGTLPFEQYF
TRBJ1-1 . . TRBV7-9 TGTGCCAGCAGCTTAGCAGGTCGGGAGGCTTTCTTT CASSLAGREAFF
TRBJ1-6 . . TRBV4-3 TGCGCCAGCAGCCAAGTCGCGGGGCGCTTATCACCCCTCCACTTT CASSQVAGRLSPLHF
TRBJ2-1 . . TRBV7-3 TGTGCCAGCAGCTCCTGGACTGCCTCCTACAATGAGCAGTTCTTC CASSSWTASYNEQFF
TRBJ2-7 . TRBD1 TRBV6-5 TGTGCCAGCAGAACCGGGACAGGGGTGGCCTACGAGCAGTACTTC CASRTGTGVAYEQYF
TRBJ2-7 . TRBD1 TRBV28 TGTGCCAGCAGTTTTTGGGACAGGGGCTCCTACGAGCAGTACTTC CASSFWDRGSYEQYF
TRBJ1-1 . . TRBV7-9 TGTGCCAGCAGCTTAGGGGCGGGGACTGAAGCTTTCTTT CASSLGAGTEAFF
TRBJ1-1 . . TRBV4-1 TGCGCCAGCAGCCAGGTGGGGACTAACACTGAAGCTTTCTTT CASSQVGTNTEAFF
TRBJ1-2 . . TRBV6-5 TGTGCCAGCAGTCCGGGGGACGGCTACACCTTC CASSPGDGYTF
TRBJ1-6 . TRBD1 TRBV15 TGTGCCACCAGCAGAGAAGAAGGGACAGGGGTGACACCCCTCCACTTT CATSREEGTGVTPLHF
TRBJ2-3 . . TRBV27 TGTGCCAGCAGTTTAGAGGGAGATACGCAGTATTTT CASSLEGDTQYF
TRBJ1-1 . . TRBV27 TGTGCCAGCAGTTTATTGCCAGATTACACTGAAGCTTTCTTT CASSLLPDYTEAFF
TRBJ2-1 . TRBD2 TRBV15 TGTGCCACCAGCAGCGGGAGGGCCTACAATGAGCAGTTCTTC CATSSGRAYNEQFF
TRBJ2-5 . TRBD2 TRBV2 TGTGCCAGCAGTGAACCTGGGGAGACTAGCGGGAGGGCCGGCCGCTGGGAGACCCAGTACTTC CASSEPGETSGRAGRWETQYF
TRBJ2-7 . TRBD2 TRBV9 TGTGCCAGCGCCCGAGAGCTTAGCGGGGGACTCGGCGAGCAGTACTTC CASARELSGGLGEQYF
TRBJ2-5 . . TRBV28 TGTGCCAGCAGGGCTTGGACGGACGAGGGGACCCAGTACTTC CASRAWTDEGTQYF
TRBJ1-2 . . TRBV13 TGTGCCAGCAGCTTAGAGGCAGGGGCTGGTGGCTACACCTTC CASSLEAGAGGYTF
TRBJ1-2 . . TRBV7-9 TGTGCCAGCAGCTCAACCCACGCATCTGCGGGGAGAACCTATGGCTACACCTTC CASSSTHASAGRTYGYTF
TRBJ2-7 . . TRBV15 TGTGCCACCAGCTATCAGTCAGGGGAGGGATACGAGCAGTACTTC CATSYQSGEGYEQYF
TRBJ2-4 . TRBD1 TRBV5-1 TGCGCCAGCAGCACCACAGGGGTTACCAAAAACATTCAGTACTTC CASSTTGVTKNIQYF
TRBJ1-2 . . TRBV11-2 TGTGCCAGCAGCTTAGGGGGGCTGCATGGCTACACCTTC CASSLGGLHGYTF
TRBJ1-2 . . TRBV4-1 TGCGCCAGCAGCCAAGGCCGCCTAAGGACTAGTCATGGCTACACCTTC CASSQGRLRTSHGYTF
TRBJ2-7 . . TRBV2 TGTGCCTCCCAAACCCGCCAGGGTTTTAGGAGGCAGTACTTC CASQTRQGFRRQYF
TRBJ2-7 once . TRBV19 TGTGCCAGTAGCCAGGCAGCAGGGGTATCCGAGCAGTACTTC CASSQAAGVSEQYF
TRBJ2-5 once . TRBV5-1 TGCGCCAGCAGCTTGGGGAGGACGGACCTAAACCTCCAAGAGACCCAGTACTTC CASSLGRTDLNLQETQYF
TRBJ2-7 . TRBD1 TRBV6-1 TGTGCCAGCAGTGACCCGTTGGGACAGCTCTTTCTTTACGAGCAGTACTTC CASSDPLGQLFLYEQYF
TRBJ2-1 . . TRBV5-5 TGTGCCAGCAGCTTGGCGGCGGTTTACAATGAGCAGTTCTTC CASSLAAVYNEQFF
TRBJ2-6 . TRBD1 TRBV6-5 TGTGCCACCCATCGACAGGGGACCAACGTCCTGACTTTC CATHRQGTNVLTF
TRBJ2-7 few . TRBV10-2 TGCGCCAGCGGGTCAGGGGCCTCCTACGAGCAGTACTTC CASGSGASYEQYF
TRBJ1-5 once . TRBV6-5 TGTGCCAGCAGCCCCGGGACAATCTCCAATCAGCCCCAGCATTTT CASSPGTISNQPQHF
TRBJ2-1 . TRBD2 TRBV28 TGTGCCAGCAGTCTGGGAAGACTAGCGGCGACCTACAATGAGCAGTTCTTC CASSLGRLAATYNEQFF
TRBJ2-1 . TRBD2 TRBV11-3 TGTGCCAGCAGCCTGCCCACTAGCGGGGTATACAATGAGCAGTTCTTC CASSLPTSGVYNEQFF
TRBJ1-1 . . TRBV19 TGTGCCAGTAGTCAGGGAACTGAAGCTTTCTTT CASSQGTEAFF
TRBJ2-7 . . TRBV23-1 TGCGCCAGCAGTCAATGGTGTTTGGCAGCCTACGAGCAGTACTTC CASSQWCLAAYEQYF
TRBJ2-3 . . TRBV5-4 TGTGCCAGCAGCCCAACCACATTTAGCACAGATACGCAGTATTTT CASSPTTFSTDTQYF
TRBJ1-1 . . TRBV5-8 TGTGCCAGCAGCACCCGGACAGCCACTGAAGCTTTCTTT CASSTRTATEAFF
TRBJ2-1 . TRBD1 TRBV11-3 TGTGCCAGCAGCGGGGGACAGATCTACAATGAGCAGTTCTTC CASSGGQIYNEQFF
TRBJ2-3 . TRBD1 TRBV2 TGTGCCAGCAGTGACCCACGGTCAGGGGGAGATACGCAGTATTTT CASSDPRSGGDTQYF
TRBJ2-3 . TRBD1 TRBV27 TGTGCCAGCAGCTGGGGGACAGGAGGGCAGTATTTT CASSWGTGGQYF
TRBJ2-7 . . TRBV5-4 TGTGCCAGCAGCACGCGAGGCGTCTACGAGCAGTACTTC CASSTRGVYEQYF
TRBJ2-1 . TRBD2 TRBV4-3 TGCGCCAGCAGCCCGTACCGTGATAGCGGGAGCCTCTACAATGAGCAGTTCTTC CASSPYRDSGSLYNEQFF